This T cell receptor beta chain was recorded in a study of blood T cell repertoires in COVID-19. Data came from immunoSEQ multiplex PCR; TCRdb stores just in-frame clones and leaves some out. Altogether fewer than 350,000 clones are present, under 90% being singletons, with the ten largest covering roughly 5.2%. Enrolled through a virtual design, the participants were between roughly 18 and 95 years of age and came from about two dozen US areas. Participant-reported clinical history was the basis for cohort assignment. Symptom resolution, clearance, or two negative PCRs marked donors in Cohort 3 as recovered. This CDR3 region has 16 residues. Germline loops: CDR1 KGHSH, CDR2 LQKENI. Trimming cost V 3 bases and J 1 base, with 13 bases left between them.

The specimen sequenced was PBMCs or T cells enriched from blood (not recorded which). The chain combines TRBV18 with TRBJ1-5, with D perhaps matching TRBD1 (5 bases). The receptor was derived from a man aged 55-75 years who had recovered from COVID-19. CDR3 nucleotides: TGTGCCAGCTCACCGGCGGGGGAAAAGAGCAATCAGCCCCAGCATTTT. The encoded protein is CASSPAGEKSNQPQHF.